The source of this T cell receptor (beta chain) is a study of blood T cell repertoires in COVID-19. Across the whole study: Specimens from acute and convalescent COVID-19 originated in the United States, Italy and Spain. Sample material is recorded as cDNA or gDNA derived from T cells, B-cell-depleted T cells, or PBMCs.

As processed by the authors: Estimation of nucleated cell counts was performed using reference gene primer amplification. Clones were read by immunoSEQ multiplex PCR, and TCRdb kept only the in-frame ones, dropping some. Clonal size and the V and J genes are those of that table, whereas D and trimming came from the DNA. This repertoire shows 250,000 or so clones, 86% found once; its top ten account for over 1.5%. CDR3 size: 15 residues. V gave up 8 bases and J gave up 0 bases; unmatched junction bases: 8. The germline V gene has CDR1 SNHLY and CDR2 FYNNEI. This rearrangement joins TRBV2 to TRBJ2-3; 7 nucleotides align to TRBD1. The origin of this receptor is a man younger than 40 with active or convalescent COVID-19. Sequenced sample: peripheral blood. Written as DNA, the CDR3 is TGTGCCAGCCAACAGGGGCGAACTAGCACAGATACGCAGTATTTT. It specifies CASQQGRTSTDTQYF.